This TCR beta chain is from a study of Graves' ophthalmopathy and Graves' hyperthyroidism. For the study at large: Peripheral blood was gathered at first diagnosis, ahead of any treatment whatsoever. Study-level points and caveats: Between ophthalmopathy and stable hyperthyroidism, a 13-signature model drew a separation with nearly 90% sensitivity and about 80% specificity. Ophthalmopathy progression was predicted with 55% to 71% sensitivity and about 72% specificity.

Ophthalmopathy donors showed moderate-to-severe activity, CAS ≥3, NOSPECS ≥4 and a duration under 3 months. This clonotype was counted ten times or more. No antigen is known for it. Amplification of the TCR beta CDR3 regions used RNA transcripts (as template). First-round RT-PCR with HTBI primers preceded a second-round multiplex PCR. TCRdb re-analysed the multiplex PCR reads in MiXCR, keeping a single row per CDR3 protein. Altogether under 200,000 distinct CDR3 sequences are present, about 40% being singletons, with the ten largest covering approximately 5.5%. This CDR3 spans 13 amino acids. The ends were cut back, 11 bases at V and 0 bases at J, with 11 bases in the middle. CDR1 and CDR2 (germline): MNHNS, SASEGT.

The rearrangement uses TRBV6-1 and TRBJ2-4, with D maybe TRBD2 (5 bases). Specimen: peripheral blood. The source of this sequence is a woman in her forties with Graves' ophthalmopathy. In DNA form, the CDR3 reads TGTGCCGCGGGCGAGGGAGCCAAAAACATTCAGTACTTC. Its protein product is CAAGEGAKNIQYF.